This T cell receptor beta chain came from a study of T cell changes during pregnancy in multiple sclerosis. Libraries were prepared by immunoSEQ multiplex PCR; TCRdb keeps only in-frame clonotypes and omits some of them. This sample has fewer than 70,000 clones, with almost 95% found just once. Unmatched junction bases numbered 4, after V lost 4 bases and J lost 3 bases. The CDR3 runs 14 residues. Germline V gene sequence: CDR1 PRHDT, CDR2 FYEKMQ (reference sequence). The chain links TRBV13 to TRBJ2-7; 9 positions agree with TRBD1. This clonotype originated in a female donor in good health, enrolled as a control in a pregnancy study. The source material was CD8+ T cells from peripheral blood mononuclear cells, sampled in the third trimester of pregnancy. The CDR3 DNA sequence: TGTGCCAGCAGCTCTGGGACAGGGCTCTACGAGCAGTACTTC. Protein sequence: CASSSGTGLYEQYF.